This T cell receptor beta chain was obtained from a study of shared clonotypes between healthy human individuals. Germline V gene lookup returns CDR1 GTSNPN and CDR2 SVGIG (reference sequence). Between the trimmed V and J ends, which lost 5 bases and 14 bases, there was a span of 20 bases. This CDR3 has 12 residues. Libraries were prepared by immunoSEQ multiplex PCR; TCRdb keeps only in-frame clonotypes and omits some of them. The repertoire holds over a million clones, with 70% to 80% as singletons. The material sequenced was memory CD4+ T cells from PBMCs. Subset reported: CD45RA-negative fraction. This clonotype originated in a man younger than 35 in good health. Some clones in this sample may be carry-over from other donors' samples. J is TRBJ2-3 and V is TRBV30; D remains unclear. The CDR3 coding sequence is TGTGCCTGGGGGCCACTGGCCGGGCCGAGGTATTTT. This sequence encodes CAWGPLAGPRYF.